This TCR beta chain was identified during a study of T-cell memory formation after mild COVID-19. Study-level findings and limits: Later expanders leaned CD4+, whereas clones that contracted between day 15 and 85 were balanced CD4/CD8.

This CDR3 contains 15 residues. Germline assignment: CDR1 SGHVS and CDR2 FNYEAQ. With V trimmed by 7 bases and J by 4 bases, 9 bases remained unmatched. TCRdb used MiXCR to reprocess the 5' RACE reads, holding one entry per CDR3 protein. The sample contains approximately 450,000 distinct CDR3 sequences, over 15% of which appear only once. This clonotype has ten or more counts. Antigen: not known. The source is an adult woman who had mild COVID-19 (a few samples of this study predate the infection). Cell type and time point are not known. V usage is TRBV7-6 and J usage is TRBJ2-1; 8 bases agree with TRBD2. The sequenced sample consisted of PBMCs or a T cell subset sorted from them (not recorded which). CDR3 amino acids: CASTHLAGPYNEQFF. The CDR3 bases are TGTGCCAGCACCCATCTAGCGGGCCCGTACAATGAGCAGTTCTTC.